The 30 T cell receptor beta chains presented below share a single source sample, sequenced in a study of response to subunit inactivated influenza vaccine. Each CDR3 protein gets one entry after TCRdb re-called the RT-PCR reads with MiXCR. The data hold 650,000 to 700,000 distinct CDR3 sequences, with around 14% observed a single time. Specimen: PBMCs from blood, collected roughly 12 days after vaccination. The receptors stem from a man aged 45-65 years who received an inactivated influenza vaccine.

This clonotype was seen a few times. CDR3 protein: CSARHGAGRGNIQYF. DNA of the CDR3: TGCAGTGCACGTCATGGAGCTGGGAGGGGGAACATTCAGTACTTC. The chain couples TRBV20-1 to TRBJ2-4, with a weak D call TRBD2 (7 bases). The CDR3 covers 15 residues. Trimming pared 6 bases from V and 7 bases from J, leaving 22 bases between. The germline CDR1 and CDR2 sequences are DFQATT and SNEGSKA (reference sequence).

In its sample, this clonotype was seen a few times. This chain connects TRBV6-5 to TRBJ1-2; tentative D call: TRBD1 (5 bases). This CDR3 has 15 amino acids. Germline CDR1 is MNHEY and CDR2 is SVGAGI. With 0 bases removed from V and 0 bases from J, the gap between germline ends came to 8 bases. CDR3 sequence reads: CASSYSGGTNYGYTF. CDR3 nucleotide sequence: TGTGCCAGCAGTTACTCGGGGGGGACTAACTATGGCTACACCTTC.

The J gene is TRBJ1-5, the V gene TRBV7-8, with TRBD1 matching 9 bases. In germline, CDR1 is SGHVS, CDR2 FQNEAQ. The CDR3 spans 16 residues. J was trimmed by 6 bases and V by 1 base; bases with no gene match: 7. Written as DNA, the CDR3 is TGTGCCAGCAGCTTAGTTAGGGGACAGGGCGGTCAGCCCCAGCATTTT. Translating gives CASSLVRGQGGQPQHF. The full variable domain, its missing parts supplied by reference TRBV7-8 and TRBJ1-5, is GAGVSQSPRYKVAKRGQDVALRCDPISGHVSLFWYQQALGQGPEFLTYFQNEAQLDKSGLPSDRFFAERPEGSVSTLKIQRTQQEDSAVYLCASSLVRGQGGQPQHFGDGTRLSIL.

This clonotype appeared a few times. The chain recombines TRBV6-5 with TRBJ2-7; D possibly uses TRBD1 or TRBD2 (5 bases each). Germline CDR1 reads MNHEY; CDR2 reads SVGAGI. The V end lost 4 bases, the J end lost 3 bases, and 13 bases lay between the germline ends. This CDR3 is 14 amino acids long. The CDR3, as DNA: TGTGCCAGCAGTTCGTCGGGGCTAGTCTACGAGCAGTACTTC. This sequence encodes CASSSSGLVYEQYF.

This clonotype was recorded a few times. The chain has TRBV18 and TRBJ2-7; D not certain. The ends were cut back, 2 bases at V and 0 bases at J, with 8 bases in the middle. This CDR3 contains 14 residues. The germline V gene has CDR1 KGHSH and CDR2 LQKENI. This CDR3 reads CASSPFPGSYEQYF. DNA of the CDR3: TGTGCCAGCTCACCATTTCCCGGCTCCTACGAGCAGTACTTC.

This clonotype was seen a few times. CDR3 protein: CASSQDTPPSGTTDNEQFF. CDR3 DNA sequence: TGCGCCAGCAGCCAAGACACCCCCCCGAGCGGGACAACGGACAATGAGCAGTTCTTC. The chain uses TRBV4-3 and TRBJ2-1; D perhaps matches TRBD2 (7 bases). Germline CDR1 reads LGHNA; CDR2 reads YSLEER. CDR3 length equals 19 residues. Trimming cost V 0 bases and J 5 bases, with 23 bases left between them.

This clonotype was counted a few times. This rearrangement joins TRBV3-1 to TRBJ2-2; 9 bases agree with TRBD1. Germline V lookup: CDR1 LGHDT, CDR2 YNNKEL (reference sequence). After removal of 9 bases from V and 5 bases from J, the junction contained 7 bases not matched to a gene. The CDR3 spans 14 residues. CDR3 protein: CASTGTGKTGELFF. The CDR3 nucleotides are TGTGCCAGTACCGGGACAGGGAAGACCGGGGAGCTGTTTTTT.

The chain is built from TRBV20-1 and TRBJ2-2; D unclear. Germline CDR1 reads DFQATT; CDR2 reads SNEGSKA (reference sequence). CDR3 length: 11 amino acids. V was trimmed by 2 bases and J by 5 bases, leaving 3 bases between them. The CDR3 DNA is TGCAGTGCTAGACTAACCGGGGAGCTGTTTTTT. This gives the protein CSARLTGELFF.

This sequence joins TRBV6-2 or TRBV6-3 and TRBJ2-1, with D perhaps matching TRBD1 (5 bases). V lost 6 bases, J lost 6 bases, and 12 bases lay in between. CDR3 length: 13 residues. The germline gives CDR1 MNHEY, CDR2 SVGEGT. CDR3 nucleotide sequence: TGTGCCAGCAGCCAAAGACAGTCCAATGAGCAGTTCTTC. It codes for CASSQRQSNEQFF.

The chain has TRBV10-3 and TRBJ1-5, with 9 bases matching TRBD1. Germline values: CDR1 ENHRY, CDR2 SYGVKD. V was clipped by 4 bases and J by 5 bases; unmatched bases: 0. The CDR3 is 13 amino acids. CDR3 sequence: CAISGTGDQPQHF. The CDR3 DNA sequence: TGTGCCATCAGTGGGACAGGGGATCAGCCCCAGCATTTT.

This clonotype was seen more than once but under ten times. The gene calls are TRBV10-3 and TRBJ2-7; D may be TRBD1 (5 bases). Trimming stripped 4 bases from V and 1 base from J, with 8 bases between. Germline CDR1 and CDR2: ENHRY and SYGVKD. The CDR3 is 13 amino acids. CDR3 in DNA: TGTGCCATCAGTGCACAGGTTTCCTACGAGCAGTACTTC. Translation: CAISAQVSYEQYF.

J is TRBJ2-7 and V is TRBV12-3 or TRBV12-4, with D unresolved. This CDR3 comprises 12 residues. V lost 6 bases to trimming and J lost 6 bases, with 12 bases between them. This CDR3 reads CASSLIQGEQYF. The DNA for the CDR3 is TGTGCCAGCAGCCTGATACAAGGCGAGCAGTACTTC.

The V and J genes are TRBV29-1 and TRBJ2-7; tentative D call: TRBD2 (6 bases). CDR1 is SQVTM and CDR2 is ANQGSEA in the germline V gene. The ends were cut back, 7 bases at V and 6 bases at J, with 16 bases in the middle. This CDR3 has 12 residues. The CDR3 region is CSGGAGRGEQYF. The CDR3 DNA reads TGCAGCGGGGGTGCAGGGCGGGGCGAGCAGTACTTC.

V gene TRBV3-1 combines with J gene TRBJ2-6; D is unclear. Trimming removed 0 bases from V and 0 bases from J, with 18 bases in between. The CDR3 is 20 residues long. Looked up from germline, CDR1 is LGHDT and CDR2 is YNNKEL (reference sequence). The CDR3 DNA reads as TGTGCCAGCAGCCAAGACCCCCCGGGCACCTACTACTCTGGGGCCAACGTCCTGACTTTC. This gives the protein CASSQDPPGTYYSGANVLTF.

CDR3 amino acids: CASSPSTGGSTDTQYF. The CDR3 bases are TGTGCCAGCAGTCCGTCGACAGGGGGCAGTACAGATACGCAGTATTTT. This rearrangement joins TRBV25-1 to TRBJ2-3, with 10 positions matching TRBD1. Unmatched junction bases numbered 8, after V lost 5 bases and J lost 3 bases. CDR3 length equals 16 residues. CDR1 MGHDK and CDR2 SYGVNS come from the germline V gene. The full variable domain, with the rest looked up from reference TRBV25-1 and TRBJ2-3, is EADIYQTPRYLVIGTGKKITLECSQTMGHDKMYWYQQDPGMELHLIHYSYGVNSTEKGDLSSESTVSRIRTEHFPLTLESARPSHTSQYLCASSPSTGGSTDTQYFGPGTRLTVL.

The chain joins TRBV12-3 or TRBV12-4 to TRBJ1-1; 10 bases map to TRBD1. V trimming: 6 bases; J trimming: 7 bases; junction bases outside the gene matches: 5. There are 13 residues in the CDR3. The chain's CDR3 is CASRGTGEIEAFF. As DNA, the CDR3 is TGTGCCAGCAGGGGGACAGGGGAAATTGAAGCTTTCTTT.

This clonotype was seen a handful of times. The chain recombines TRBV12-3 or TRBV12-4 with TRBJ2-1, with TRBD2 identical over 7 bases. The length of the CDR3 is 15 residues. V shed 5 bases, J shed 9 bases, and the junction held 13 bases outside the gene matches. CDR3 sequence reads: CASSRLAKRFSEQFF. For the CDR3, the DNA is TGTGCCAGCAGTCGACTAGCAAAACGATTTAGTGAGCAGTTCTTC.

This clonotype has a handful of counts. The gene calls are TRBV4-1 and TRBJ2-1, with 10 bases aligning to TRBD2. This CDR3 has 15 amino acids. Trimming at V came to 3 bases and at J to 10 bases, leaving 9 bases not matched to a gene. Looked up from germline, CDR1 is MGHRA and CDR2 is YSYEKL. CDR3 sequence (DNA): TGCGCCAGCAGCCAGGGGCCAAGCGGGAGGGCCGAGCAGTTCTTC. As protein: CASSQGPSGRAEQFF.

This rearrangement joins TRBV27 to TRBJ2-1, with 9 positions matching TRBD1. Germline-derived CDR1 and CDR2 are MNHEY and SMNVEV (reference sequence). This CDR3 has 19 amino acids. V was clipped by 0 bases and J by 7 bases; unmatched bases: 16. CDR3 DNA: TGTGCCAGCAGTTTATCGGACAGGGGACGCCGGACCTTTTTGAATGAGCAGTTCTTC. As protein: CASSLSDRGRRTFLNEQFF.

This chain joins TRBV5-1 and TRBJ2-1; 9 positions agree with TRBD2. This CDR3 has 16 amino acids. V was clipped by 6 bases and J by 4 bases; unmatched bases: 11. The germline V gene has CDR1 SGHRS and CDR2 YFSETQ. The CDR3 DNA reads TGCGCCAGCACCCCAATGACTAGCGGAGCTTACAATGAGCAGTTCTTC. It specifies CASTPMTSGAYNEQFF. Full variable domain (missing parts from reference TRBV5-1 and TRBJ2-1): KAGVTQTPRYLIKTRGQQVTLSCSPISGHRSVSWYQQTPGQGLQFLFEYFSETQRNKGNFPGRFSGRQFSNSRSEMNVSTLELGDSALYLCASTPMTSGAYNEQFFGPGTRLTVL.

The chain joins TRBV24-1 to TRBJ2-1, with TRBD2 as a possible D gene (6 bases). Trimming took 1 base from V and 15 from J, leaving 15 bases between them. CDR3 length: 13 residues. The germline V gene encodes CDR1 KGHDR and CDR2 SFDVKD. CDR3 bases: TGTGCCACCAGTGATTTCGGAGGAGGGCACCTGTTCTTC. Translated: CATSDFGGGHLFF.

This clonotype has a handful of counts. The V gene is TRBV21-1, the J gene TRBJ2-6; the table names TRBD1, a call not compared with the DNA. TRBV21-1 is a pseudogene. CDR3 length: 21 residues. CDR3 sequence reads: CASSKKCATGQGNSGANVLTF. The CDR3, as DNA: TGTGCCAGCAGCAAAAAGTGTGCGACGGGACAGGGGAACTCTGGGGCCAACGTCCTGACTTTC.

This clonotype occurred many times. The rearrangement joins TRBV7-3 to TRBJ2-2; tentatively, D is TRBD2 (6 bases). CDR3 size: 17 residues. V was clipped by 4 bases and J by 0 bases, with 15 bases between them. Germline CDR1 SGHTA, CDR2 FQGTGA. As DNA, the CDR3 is TGTGCCAGCAGCTCTCTACCGGGACTTACGAACACCGGGGAGCTGTTTTTT. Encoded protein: CASSSLPGLTNTGELFF.

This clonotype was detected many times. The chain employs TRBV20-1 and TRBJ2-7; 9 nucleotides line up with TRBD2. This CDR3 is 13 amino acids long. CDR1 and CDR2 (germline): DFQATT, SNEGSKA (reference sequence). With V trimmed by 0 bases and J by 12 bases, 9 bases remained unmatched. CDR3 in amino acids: CSARDGVAGEGYF. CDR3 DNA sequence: TGCAGTGCTAGAGATGGAGTAGCGGGAGAAGGGTACTTC.

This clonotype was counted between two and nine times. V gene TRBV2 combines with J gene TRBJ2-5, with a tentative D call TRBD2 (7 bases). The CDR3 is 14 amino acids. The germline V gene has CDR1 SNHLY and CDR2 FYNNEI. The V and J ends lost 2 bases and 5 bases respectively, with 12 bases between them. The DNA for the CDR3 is TGTGCCAGCAGTGAATTGCGGGGGCTGGAGACCCAGTACTTC. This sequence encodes CASSELRGLETQYF.

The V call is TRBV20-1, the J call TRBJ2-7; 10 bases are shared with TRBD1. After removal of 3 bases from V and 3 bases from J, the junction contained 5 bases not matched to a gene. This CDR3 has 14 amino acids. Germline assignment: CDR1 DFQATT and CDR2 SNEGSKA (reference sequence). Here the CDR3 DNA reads TGCAGTGCTAGCACAAGGACAGGGGGCTACGAGCAGTACTTC. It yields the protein CSASTRTGGYEQYF.

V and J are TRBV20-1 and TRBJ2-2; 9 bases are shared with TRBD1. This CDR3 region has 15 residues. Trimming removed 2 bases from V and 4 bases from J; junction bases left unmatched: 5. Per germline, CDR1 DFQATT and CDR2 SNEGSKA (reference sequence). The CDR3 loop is CSARPGTGSTGELFF. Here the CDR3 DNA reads TGCAGTGCTAGACCCGGGACAGGGAGCACCGGGGAGCTGTTTTTT.

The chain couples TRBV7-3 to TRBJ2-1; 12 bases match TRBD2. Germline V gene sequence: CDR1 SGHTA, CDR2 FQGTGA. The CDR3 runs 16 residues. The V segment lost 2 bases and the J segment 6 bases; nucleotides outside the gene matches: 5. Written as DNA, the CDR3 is TGTGCCAGCAGCTTATACCGACTAGCGGGGGCCAATGAGCAGTTCTTC. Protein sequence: CASSLYRLAGANEQFF.

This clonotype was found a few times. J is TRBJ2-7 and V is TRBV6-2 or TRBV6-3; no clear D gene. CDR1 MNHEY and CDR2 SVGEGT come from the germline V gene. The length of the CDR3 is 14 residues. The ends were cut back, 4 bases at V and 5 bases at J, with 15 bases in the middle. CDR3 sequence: CASSFGRSIHEQYF. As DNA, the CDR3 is TGTGCCAGCAGTTTTGGTAGGTCCATCCACGAGCAGTACTTC.

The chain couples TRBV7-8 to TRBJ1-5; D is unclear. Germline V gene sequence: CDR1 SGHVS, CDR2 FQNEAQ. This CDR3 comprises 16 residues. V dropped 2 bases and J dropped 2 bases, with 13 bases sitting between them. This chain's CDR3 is CASSLSGFGGNQPQHF. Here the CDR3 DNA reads TGTGCCAGCAGCTTAAGCGGTTTTGGGGGCAATCAGCCCCAGCATTTT.